Following are 29 T cell receptor beta chains from one sample sequenced in a study of post-analysis software for immune sequencing data. Study-wide results and caveats: Five or six TRBV segments were significantly more frequent in patients than in controls. TRBV5-6, TRBV5-1 and TRBV20-1 were among these segments.

For these receptors, no antigen is known. Unique molecular identifiers featured in each of the TCR beta cDNA libraries. Each CDR3 protein is one row after TCRdb ran MiXCR on the PCR reads. The sample has around 700,000 distinct CDR3 sequences, 55% to 60% seen once. The sample was blood. The source is a girl under 10 years old with multiple sclerosis.

The gene calls are TRBV24-1 and TRBJ2-5; 9 bases match TRBD2. The CDR3 totals 17 residues. V lost 4 bases, J lost 4 bases, and 12 bases stayed unmatched. Germline V lookup: CDR1 KGHDR, CDR2 SFDVKD. The CDR3 nucleotides are TGTGCCACCAGTGACACCCCAGCGGGAGGAAGTAGAGAGACCCAGTACTTC. It is translated as CATSDTPAGGSRETQYF.

The chain is built from TRBV24-1 and TRBJ2-3; TRBD2 matches at 8 bases. CDR1 and CDR2 (germline): KGHDR, SFDVKD. V shed 0 bases, J shed 5 bases, and the junction held 3 bases outside the gene matches. The CDR3 consists of 15 residues. The CDR3 sequence is CATSDLTSGGDTQYF. The CDR3 nucleotides are TGTGCCACCAGTGATTTGACCAGCGGGGGAGATACGCAGTATTTT.

The J gene is TRBJ2-4, the V gene TRBV11-2; the D call may be TRBD1 or TRBD2 (5 bases each). V was shortened by 8 bases and J by 5 bases, with 25 bases between the two germline ends. Germline V gene lookup returns CDR1 SGHAT and CDR2 FQNNGV. The CDR3 is 17 amino acids. CDR3 in amino acids: CASSTQGEKPFENIQYF. The CDR3 nucleotides are TGTGCCAGCTCTACTCAAGGGGAGAAGCCGTTTGAAAACATTCAGTACTTC.

The chain is built from TRBV11-3 and TRBJ1-2; D ambiguous. The CDR3 totals 12 residues. Trimming took 4 bases from V and 8 from J, leaving 11 bases between them. Looked up from germline, CDR1 is SGHNT and CDR2 is YENEEA. CDR3: CASSSYSGGYTF. CDR3 sequence (DNA): TGTGCCAGCAGCTCCTACAGTGGCGGCTACACCTTC.

V gene TRBV29-1 combines with J gene TRBJ2-1, with D possibly being TRBD2 (6 bases). Germline V lookup: CDR1 SQVTM, CDR2 ANQGSEA. V lost 7 bases to trimming and J lost 1 base, with 14 bases between them. The length of the CDR3 is 14 residues. For the CDR3, the DNA is TGCAGCGCCGTGGGCGGGACGTCCTACAATGAGCAGTTCTTC. It encodes CSAVGGTSYNEQFF.

The chain combines TRBV29-1 with TRBJ2-5; the D gene is possibly TRBD1 (6 bases). TRBJ2-7 explains the end of the DNA better; the J call may be wrong. The CDR3 is made up of 12 amino acids. Germline assignment: CDR1 SQVTM and CDR2 ANQGSEA. CDR3 amino acids: CSVADSDYEQYF. CDR3 nucleotides: TGCAGCGTTGCGGACAGCGACTACGAGCAGTACTTC.

This chain connects TRBV19 to TRBJ1-1, with TRBD1 identical over 7 bases. Germline trimming cut 5 bases from V and 6 bases from J; bases unmatched to any gene: 9. This CDR3 has 14 amino acids. Germline lookup yields CDR1 LNHDA and CDR2 SQIVND (reference sequence). The CDR3 is CASSWGDSAPEAFF. The CDR3, as DNA: TGTGCCAGTAGTTGGGGGGACAGTGCTCCTGAAGCTTTCTTT.

The chain combines TRBV7-2 with TRBJ1-2; D unresolved. Deletions cut 2 bases from V and 3 bases from J, with 10 bases between. The CDR3 is 14 amino acids. In germline, CDR1 is SGHTA, CDR2 FQGNSA. CDR3 coding DNA: TGTGCCAGCAGCTTAATTTCACAGCACTATGGCTACACCTTC. Its protein is CASSLISQHYGYTF.

V and J are TRBV29-1 and TRBJ2-5, with 10 bases that match TRBD1. The germline V gene encodes CDR1 SQVTM and CDR2 ANQGSEA. Trimming took 3 bases from V and 5 from J; bases not matched to a gene: 0. The CDR3 runs 12 residues. As DNA, the CDR3 is TGCAGCGTTGAGGGACAGGGGGAGACCCAGTACTTC. This translates into CSVEGQGETQYF.

The rearrangement links TRBV6-6 to TRBJ2-7; D remains unclear. CDR3 size: 17 residues. Germline loops: CDR1 MNHNY, CDR2 SVGAGI (reference sequence). V lost 0 bases and J lost 6, with 21 bases in between. CDR3 coding DNA: TGTGCCAGCAGTTACTCGACTGGTGGAAGGACCCCGGGCGAGCAGTACTTC. It translates to CASSYSTGGRTPGEQYF.

The chain uses TRBV6-1 and TRBJ2-1, with a weak D call TRBD2 (7 bases). Germline-derived CDR1 and CDR2 are MNHNS and SASEGT. Trimming removed 2 bases from V and 0 bases from J, with 14 bases in between. The CDR3 runs to 17 residues. The CDR3 DNA reads as TGTGCCAGCAGTGAATGGGGGGGCTTGAGCTCCTACAATGAGCAGTTCTTC. Encoded protein: CASSEWGGLSSYNEQFF.

This chain uses TRBV7-2 with TRBJ2-1; 14 nucleotides align to TRBD2. Losses at the gene ends were 2 bases for V and 8 bases for J; bases not matched to a gene: 5. This CDR3 has 16 amino acids. Looked up from germline, CDR1 is SGHTA and CDR2 is FQGNSA. CDR3 nucleotide sequence: TGTGCCAGCAGCTTAACCGGGACTAGCGGGGGATATGAGCAGTTCTTC. Translating it yields CASSLTGTSGGYEQFF.

The chain uses TRBV4-3 and TRBJ2-1; TRBD1 or TRBD2 may be the D gene (7 bases each). CDR1 and CDR2 from the germline V gene are LGHNA and YSLEER. The CDR3 is 16 residues long. Trimming removed 0 bases at V and 5 bases at J, with 14 bases between. CDR3 nucleotides: TGCGCCAGCAGCCAAGATCAGGGGGGGCAGGACAATGAGCAGTTCTTC. Translating it yields CASSQDQGGQDNEQFF.

The V call is TRBV14, the J call TRBJ2-7; 10 positions match TRBD1. The end of the DNA aligns better with TRBJ2-5, so the J call may be wrong. Germline loops: CDR1 SGHDN, CDR2 FVKESK. This CDR3 comprises 16 residues. DNA of the CDR3: TGTGCCAGCAGCCAAGCTTGGGACAGGGGCGTTGAGACCCAGTACTTC. It specifies CASSQAWDRGVETQYF.

The chain couples TRBV6-2 or TRBV6-3 to TRBJ2-6; no firm D call. Per germline, CDR1 MNHEY and CDR2 SVGEGT. V was cut by 5 bases and J by 0 bases, with 11 bases left in between. CDR3 length: 16 amino acids. The CDR3 sequence is CASSATRGSGANVLTF. The CDR3 bases are TGTGCCAGCAGTGCCACCCGCGGCTCTGGGGCCAACGTCCTGACTTTC.

With respect to this clonotype: A much larger clone lies a single base off, so this may be a read error. J is TRBJ2-2 and V is TRBV29-1; maybe TRBD2 (5 bases). CDR1 SQVTM and CDR2 ANQGSEA come from the germline V gene. The CDR3 is 13 residues long. The CDR3 DNA reads as TGCAGCGTTGAACAGGAGAACACCGGGGAGCGGTTTTTT. It translates to CSVEQENTGERFF.

The rearrangement uses TRBV29-1 and TRBJ1-2; D gene ambiguous. The germline gives CDR1 SQVTM, CDR2 ANQGSEA. The CDR3 contains 12 residues. Trimming stripped 4 bases from V and 0 bases from J, with 6 bases between. The CDR3 is CSVASANYGYTF. The CDR3 DNA follows: TGCAGCGTTGCATCAGCTAACTATGGCTACACCTTC.

This clonotype was recorded a few times. The chain is built from TRBV25-1 and TRBJ2-3; 8 bases map to TRBD1. The junction had 7 bases not matched to a gene; V was cut back by 5 bases and J by 3 bases. The CDR3 covers 15 residues. From germline, CDR1 is MGHDK and CDR2 SYGVNS. CDR3 in amino acids: CASSLHRGETDTQYF. CDR3 nucleotides: TGTGCCAGCAGTCTCCACAGGGGGGAAACAGATACGCAGTATTTT.

On this clonotype itself: At one end the junction does not follow the germline gene, possibly because of a read error. The rearrangement uses TRBV12-3 or TRBV12-4 and TRBJ1-2; D remains unclear. This CDR3 has 14 amino acids. DNA for the CDR3: TGTGCTAGCAGTTCCGGGCGAACTAACTATGGCTACACCTTC. Protein: CASSSGRTNYGYTF.

V and J are TRBV4-1 and TRBJ2-4, with D possibly matching TRBD1 (6 bases). The J call could be wrong; TRBJ2-7 is a better fit for the DNA end. Germline-derived CDR1 and CDR2 are MGHRA and YSYEKL. The CDR3 contains 14 residues. The CDR3 DNA is TGCGCCAGCAGCTCCGGACAGAGTCCCGACGAGCAGTACTTC. This translates into CASSSGQSPDEQYF.

The V gene is TRBV4-2, the J gene TRBJ1-1, with TRBD1 identical over 8 bases. Germline V CDR1 and CDR2: LGHNA, YNFKEQ. With 5 bases clipped from V and 5 bases from J, the junction kept 7 bases outside the gene matches. CDR3 length: 14 residues. The CDR3 DNA follows: TGTGCCAGCAGCGGTCGGACAGGGTCGACTGAAGCTTTCTTT. Its protein is CASSGRTGSTEAFF.

The V gene is TRBV12-3 or TRBV12-4, the J gene TRBJ2-1; unclear D gene. The CDR3 runs 12 residues. The V gene lost 3 bases and the J gene lost 9 bases, with 9 bases spanning the gap. The CDR3 reads CASSFGRTEQFF. The CDR3 nucleotides are TGTGCCAGCAGTTTTGGACGAACTGAGCAGTTCTTC.

The chain uses TRBV12-3 or TRBV12-4 and TRBJ2-6; tentatively, D is TRBD1 or TRBD2 (5 bases each). CDR3 size: 13 residues. V was cut by 8 bases and J by 5 bases, with 10 bases left in between. In DNA, the CDR3 is TGTGCCAGCGGGGGTCTCTGGGCCAACGTCCTGACTTTC. Translation: CASGGLWANVLTF.

This clonotype came up a few times. The chain couples TRBV6-1 to TRBJ2-7; 13 nucleotides align to TRBD2. Germline V gives CDR1 MNHNS, CDR2 SASEGT. The J segment lost 4 bases and the V segment lost 5 bases, leaving 8 bases of the junction unmatched. The CDR3 is 16 amino acids. Here the CDR3 DNA reads TGTGCCAGCAGTTTCACTCCGGGACTAGCGGGGTACGAGCAGTACTTC. This translates into CASSFTPGLAGYEQYF.

The CDR3, as DNA: TGTGCCAGCAGGGCCCTCCAGGAGGTTAGCACAGATACGCAGTATTTT. Translating gives CASRALQEVSTDTQYF. The chain carries TRBV6-5 and TRBJ2-3; possible D gene TRBD2, 5 bases. V gave up 6 bases and J gave up 0 bases, with 16 bases separating them. Germline CDR1 is MNHEY and CDR2 is SVGAGI. The CDR3 contains 16 residues.

V and J are TRBV15 and TRBJ2-1; possibly TRBD1 for D (6 bases). Germline loops: CDR1 LNHNV, CDR2 YYDKDF (reference sequence). The length of the CDR3 is 13 residues. Trimming cost V 10 bases and J 5 bases, with 15 bases left between them. The CDR3 reads CASEDSSHNEQFF. CDR3 sequence (DNA): TGTGCCAGCGAGGACAGCAGCCACAATGAGCAGTTCTTC.

A note on this clonotype: An end of the junction differs from the germline gene, which may be a read error. This CDR3 is CASSLGEEETRYF. In DNA, the CDR3 is TGCGCCAGCAGCTTGGGGGAAGAAGAGACCCGGTACTTC. V usage is TRBV5-1 and J usage is TRBJ2-5; no clear D. Germline V gene lookup returns CDR1 SGHRS and CDR2 YFSETQ. The CDR3 loop spans 13 amino acids.

The chain carries TRBV6-5 and TRBJ2-7; TRBD2 matches at 9 bases. Per germline, CDR1 MNHEY and CDR2 SVGAGI. The trim removed 6 bases at V and 7 bases at J, leaving 7 bases unmatched. CDR3 length equals 13 residues. The CDR3 sequence: CASRVAGVGEQYF. The CDR3 nucleotides read TGTGCCAGCAGGGTAGCGGGAGTAGGGGAGCAGTACTTC.

The rearrangement joins TRBV6-1 to TRBJ2-7; a possible D gene is TRBD1 (5 bases). The V gene's germline CDR1 is MNHNS and CDR2 SASEGT. This CDR3 region has 18 residues. The V gene lost 4 bases and the J gene lost 1 base, with 23 bases spanning the gap. The CDR3 DNA reads TGTGCCAGCAGTGGCCACTCTGGGAAGGGGATCAGATCCTACGAGCAGTACTTC. Its translation: CASSGHSGKGIRSYEQYF.